The 6 T cell receptor beta chains reported below all come from one sample, sequenced in a study of blood T cell repertoires in COVID-19. Repertoires were generated with immunoSEQ multiplex PCR, while TCRdb's copy carries only in-frame clones and drops some. Found here are under 250,000 clones, 84% of them singletons; the top ten hold about 9%. Sequencing input: peripheral blood. Receptor source: a man aged 45 to 65 with active or convalescent COVID-19.

The gene calls are TRBV28 and TRBJ2-5; no definite D call. Trimming took off 3 bases at V and 5 bases at J, with 13 bases between the two ends. Germline V CDR1 and CDR2: MDHEN, SYDVKM. The CDR3 extends over 14 amino acids. This chain's CDR3 is CASSFGERPETQYF. CDR3 in DNA: TGTGCCAGCAGTTTTGGCGAGCGTCCGGAGACCCAGTACTTC. Complete variable domain (other parts from reference TRBV28 and TRBJ2-5): DVKVTQSSRYLVKRTGEKVFLECVQDMDHENMFWYRQDPGLGLRLIYFSYDVKMKEKGDIPEGYSVSREKKERFSLILESASTNQTSMYLCASSFGERPETQYFGPGTRLLVL.

This chain links TRBV9 with TRBJ2-3, with 9 bases fitting TRBD1. The CDR3 has 17 residues. Germline loops: CDR1 SGDLS, CDR2 YYNGEE. The junction had 9 bases not matched to a gene; V was cut back by 3 bases and J by 1 base. The CDR3 reads CASSDPDWTGGTDTQYF. CDR3 sequence (DNA): TGTGCCAGCAGCGATCCTGACTGGACAGGGGGCACAGATACGCAGTATTTT.

This chain links TRBV6-5 with TRBJ2-1; 7 bases are a match to TRBD1. The length of the CDR3 is 15 residues. Germline V gene lookup returns CDR1 MNHEY and CDR2 SVGAGI. Losses at the gene ends were 6 bases for V and 6 bases for J; bases not matched to a gene: 11. The CDR3 sequence is CASRFGTEGPNEQFF. The CDR3 nucleotides are TGTGCCAGCAGATTCGGGACAGAAGGCCCCAATGAGCAGTTCTTC.

The genes are TRBV5-4 and TRBJ2-1; weak D call: TRBD1 (7 bases). This CDR3 region has 14 residues. Germline lookup yields CDR1 SGHNT and CDR2 YYREEE (reference sequence). The V end was cut by 6 bases, the J end by 7 bases, with 17 bases between. The CDR3 DNA follows: TGTGCCAGCACCTGGAGGGGGCCGGGGAATGAGCAGTTCTTC. Translating gives CASTWRGPGNEQFF.

This clone has a single count. The CDR3 reads CASSQGNRGSDEQFF. The CDR3 coding sequence is TGCGCCAGCAGCCAAGGTAACAGGGGGAGCGATGAGCAGTTCTTC. The chain employs TRBV4-1 and TRBJ2-1; 8 positions match TRBD1. CDR3 length: 15 amino acids. In germline, CDR1 is MGHRA, CDR2 YSYEKL. With 1 base clipped from V and 8 bases from J, the junction kept 7 bases outside the gene matches.

This chain connects TRBV15 to TRBJ2-5; a weak D match, TRBD2 (5 bases). From germline, CDR1 is LNHNV and CDR2 YYDKDF (reference sequence). This CDR3 has 14 residues. Trimming removed 5 bases at V and 5 bases at J, with 15 bases between. This CDR3 is CATSSRREGETQYF. The CDR3 DNA reads TGTGCCACCAGCTCCCGACGGGAAGGGGAGACCCAGTACTTC.